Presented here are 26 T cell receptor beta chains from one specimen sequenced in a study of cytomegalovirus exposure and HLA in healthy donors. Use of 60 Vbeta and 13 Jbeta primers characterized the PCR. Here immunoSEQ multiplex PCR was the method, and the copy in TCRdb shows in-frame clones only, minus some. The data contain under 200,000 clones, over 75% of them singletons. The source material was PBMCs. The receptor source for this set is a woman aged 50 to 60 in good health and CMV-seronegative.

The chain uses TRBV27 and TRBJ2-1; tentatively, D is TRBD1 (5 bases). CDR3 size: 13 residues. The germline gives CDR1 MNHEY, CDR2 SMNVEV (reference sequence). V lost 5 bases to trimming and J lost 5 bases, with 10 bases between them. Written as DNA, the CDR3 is TGTGCCAGCAGTCACATGGGGCACAATGAGCAGTTCTTC. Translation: CASSHMGHNEQFF.

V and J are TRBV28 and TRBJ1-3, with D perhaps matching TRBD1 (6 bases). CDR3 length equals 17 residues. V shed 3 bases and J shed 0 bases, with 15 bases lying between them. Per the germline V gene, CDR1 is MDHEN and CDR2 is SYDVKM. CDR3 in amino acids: CASSLANRATSGNTIYF. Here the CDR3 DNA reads TGTGCCAGCAGTTTGGCCAACAGGGCGACCTCTGGAAACACCATATATTTT.

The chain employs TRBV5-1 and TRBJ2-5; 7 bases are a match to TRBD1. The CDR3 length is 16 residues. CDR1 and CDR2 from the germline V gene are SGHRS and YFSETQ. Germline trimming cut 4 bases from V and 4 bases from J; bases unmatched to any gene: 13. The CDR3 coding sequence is TGCGCCAGCAGCAGAGGGACAGAGGGGATACGAGAGACCCAGTACTTC. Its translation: CASSRGTEGIRETQYF. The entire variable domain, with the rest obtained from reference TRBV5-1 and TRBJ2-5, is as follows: KAGVTQTPRYLIKTRGQQVTLSCSPISGHRSVSWYQQTPGQGLQFLFEYFSETQRNKGNFPGRFSGRQFSNSRSEMNVSTLELGDSALYLCASSRGTEGIRETQYFGPGTRLLVL.

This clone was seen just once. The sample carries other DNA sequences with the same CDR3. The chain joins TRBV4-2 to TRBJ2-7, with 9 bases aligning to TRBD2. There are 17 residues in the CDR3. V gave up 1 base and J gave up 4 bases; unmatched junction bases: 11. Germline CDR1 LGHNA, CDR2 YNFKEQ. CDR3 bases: TGTGCCAGCAGCCAAGGAGGTACGGCGGGAGGGGGTTACGAGCAGTACTTC. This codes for CASSQGGTAGGGYEQYF.

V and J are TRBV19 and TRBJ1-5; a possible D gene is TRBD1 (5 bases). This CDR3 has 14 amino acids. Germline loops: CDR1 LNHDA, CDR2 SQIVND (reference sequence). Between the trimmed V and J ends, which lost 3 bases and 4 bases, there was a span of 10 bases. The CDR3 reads CASSMVGGNQPQHF. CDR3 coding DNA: TGTGCCAGTAGTATGGTTGGGGGGAATCAGCCCCAGCATTTT.

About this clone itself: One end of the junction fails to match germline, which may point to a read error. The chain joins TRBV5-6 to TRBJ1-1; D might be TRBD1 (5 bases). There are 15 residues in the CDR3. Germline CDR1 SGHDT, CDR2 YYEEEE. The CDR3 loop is CVSRSLRGDFTEAFF. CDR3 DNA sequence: TGTGTCAGCAGGAGCCTACGGGGGGACTTCACTGAAGCTTTCTTT.

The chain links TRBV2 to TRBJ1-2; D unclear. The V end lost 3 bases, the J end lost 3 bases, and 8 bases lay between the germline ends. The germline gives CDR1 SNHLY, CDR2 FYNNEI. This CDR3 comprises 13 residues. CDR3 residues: CASSEAFYYGYTF. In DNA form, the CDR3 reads TGTGCCAGCAGTGAGGCCTTTTACTATGGCTACACCTTC. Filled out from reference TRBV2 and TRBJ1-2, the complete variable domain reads EPEVTQTPSHQVTQMGQEVILRCVPISNHLYFYWYRQILGQKVEFLVSFYNNEISEKSEIFDDQFSVERPDGSNFTLKIRSTKLEDSAMYFCASSEAFYYGYTFGSGTRLTVV.

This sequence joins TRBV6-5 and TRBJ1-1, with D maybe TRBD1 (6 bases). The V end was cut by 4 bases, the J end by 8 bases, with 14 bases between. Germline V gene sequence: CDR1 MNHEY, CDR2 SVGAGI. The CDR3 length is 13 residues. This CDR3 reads CASSFRGPNEAFF. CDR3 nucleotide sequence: TGTGCCAGCAGTTTCAGGGGCCCTAACGAAGCTTTCTTT.

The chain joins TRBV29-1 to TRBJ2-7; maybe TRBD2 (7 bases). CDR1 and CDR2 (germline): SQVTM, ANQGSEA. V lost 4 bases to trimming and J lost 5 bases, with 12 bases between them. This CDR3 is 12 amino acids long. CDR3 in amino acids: CSVVGEGDEQYF. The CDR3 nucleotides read TGCAGCGTTGTCGGGGAGGGGGACGAGCAGTACTTC.

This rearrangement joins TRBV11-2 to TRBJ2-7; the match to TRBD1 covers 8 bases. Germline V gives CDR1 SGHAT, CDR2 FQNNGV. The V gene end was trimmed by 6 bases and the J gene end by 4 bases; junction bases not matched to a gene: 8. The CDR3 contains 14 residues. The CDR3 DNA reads TGTGCCAGCAGTCCAGACAGGGGACCTTACGAGCAGTACTTC. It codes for CASSPDRGPYEQYF.

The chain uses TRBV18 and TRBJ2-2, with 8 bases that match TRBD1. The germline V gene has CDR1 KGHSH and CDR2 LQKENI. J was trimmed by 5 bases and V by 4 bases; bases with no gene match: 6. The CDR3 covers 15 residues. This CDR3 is CASSRGQGRTGELFF. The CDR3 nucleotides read TGTGCCAGCTCACGTGGACAGGGTCGGACCGGGGAGCTGTTTTTT.

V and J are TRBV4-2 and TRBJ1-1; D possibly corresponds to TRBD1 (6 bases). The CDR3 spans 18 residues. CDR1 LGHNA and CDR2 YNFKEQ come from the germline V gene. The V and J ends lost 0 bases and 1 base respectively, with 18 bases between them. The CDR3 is CASSQDRGIQGPNTEAFF. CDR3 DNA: TGTGCCAGCAGCCAAGATAGGGGGATACAGGGTCCGAACACTGAAGCTTTCTTT.

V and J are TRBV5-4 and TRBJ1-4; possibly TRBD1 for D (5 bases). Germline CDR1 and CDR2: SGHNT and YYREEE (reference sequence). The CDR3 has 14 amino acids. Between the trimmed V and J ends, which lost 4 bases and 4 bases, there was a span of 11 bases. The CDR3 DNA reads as TGTGCCAGCAGCCACGACAGCCTTAATGAAAAACTGTTTTTT. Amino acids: CASSHDSLNEKLFF.

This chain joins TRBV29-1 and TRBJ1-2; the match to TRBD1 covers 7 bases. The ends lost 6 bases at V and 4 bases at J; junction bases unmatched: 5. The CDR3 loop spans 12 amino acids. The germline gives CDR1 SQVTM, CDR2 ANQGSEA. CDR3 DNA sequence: TGCAGCGTCGGGACAGCCCTCTATGGCTACACCTTC. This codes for CSVGTALYGYTF.

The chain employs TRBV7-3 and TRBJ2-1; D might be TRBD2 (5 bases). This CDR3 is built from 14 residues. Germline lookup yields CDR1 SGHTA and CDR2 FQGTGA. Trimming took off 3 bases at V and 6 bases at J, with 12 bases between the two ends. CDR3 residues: CASSFGRGSNEQFF. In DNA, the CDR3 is TGTGCCAGCAGCTTTGGTCGGGGTTCCAATGAGCAGTTCTTC.

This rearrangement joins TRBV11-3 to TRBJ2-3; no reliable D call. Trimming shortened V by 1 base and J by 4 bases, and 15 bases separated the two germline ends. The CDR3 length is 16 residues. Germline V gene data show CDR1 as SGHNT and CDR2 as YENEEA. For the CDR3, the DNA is TGTGCCAGCAGCTTAGTAGCTGGGTTAGGTGCAGATACGCAGTATTTT. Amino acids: CASSLVAGLGADTQYF.

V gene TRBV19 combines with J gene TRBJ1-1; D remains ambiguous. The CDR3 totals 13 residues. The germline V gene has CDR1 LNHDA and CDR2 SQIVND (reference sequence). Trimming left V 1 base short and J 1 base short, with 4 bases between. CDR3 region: CASSIAWNTEAFF. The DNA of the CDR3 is TGTGCCAGTAGTATAGCCTGGAACACTGAAGCTTTCTTT.

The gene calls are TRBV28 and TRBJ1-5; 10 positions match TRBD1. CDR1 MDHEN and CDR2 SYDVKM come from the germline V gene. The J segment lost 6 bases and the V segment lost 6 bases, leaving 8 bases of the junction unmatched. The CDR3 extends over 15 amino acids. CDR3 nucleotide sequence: TGTGCCAGCAGCAAGACAGGGGGCGCAGGTCAGCCCCAGCATTTT. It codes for CASSKTGGAGQPQHF.

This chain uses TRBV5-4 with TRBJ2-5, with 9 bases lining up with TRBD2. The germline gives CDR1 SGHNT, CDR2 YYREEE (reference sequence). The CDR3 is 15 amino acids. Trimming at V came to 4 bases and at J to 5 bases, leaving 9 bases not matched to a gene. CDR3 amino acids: CASSQRSGGQETQYF. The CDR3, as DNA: TGTGCCAGCAGCCAACGTAGCGGGGGCCAGGAGACCCAGTACTTC.

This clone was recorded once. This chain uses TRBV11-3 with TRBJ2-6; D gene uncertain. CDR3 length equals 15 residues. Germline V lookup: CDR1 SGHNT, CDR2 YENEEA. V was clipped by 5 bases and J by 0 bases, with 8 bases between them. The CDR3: CASSPSGSGANVLTF. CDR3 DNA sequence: TGTGCCAGCAGCCCATCGGGCTCTGGGGCCAACGTCCTGACTTTC.

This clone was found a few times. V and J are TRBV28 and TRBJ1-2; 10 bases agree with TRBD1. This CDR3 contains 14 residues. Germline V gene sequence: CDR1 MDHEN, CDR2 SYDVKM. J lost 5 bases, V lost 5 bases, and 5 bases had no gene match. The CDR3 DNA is TGTGCCAGCAGTAGACGGACAGGGGGATATGGCTACACCTTC. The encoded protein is CASSRRTGGYGYTF.

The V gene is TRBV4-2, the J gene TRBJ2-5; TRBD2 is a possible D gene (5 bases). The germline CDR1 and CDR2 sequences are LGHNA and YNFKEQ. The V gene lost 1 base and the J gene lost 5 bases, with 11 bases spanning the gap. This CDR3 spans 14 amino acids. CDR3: CASSQALERETQYF. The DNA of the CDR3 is TGTGCCAGCAGCCAAGCTCTTGAGCGGGAGACCCAGTACTTC.

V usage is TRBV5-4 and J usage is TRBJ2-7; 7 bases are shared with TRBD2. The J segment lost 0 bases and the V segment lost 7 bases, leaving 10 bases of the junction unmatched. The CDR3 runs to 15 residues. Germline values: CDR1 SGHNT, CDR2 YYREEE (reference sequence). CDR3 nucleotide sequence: TGTGCCAGCGGGGAAGGGACGGGGGGCTCCTACGAGCAGTACTTC. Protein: CASGEGTGGSYEQYF.

In DNA, the CDR3 is TGCGCCAGCAGCCCCGCGGGGGGGTTTGAGCAGTACTTC. Its protein is CASSPAGGFEQYF. V usage is TRBV5-1 and J usage is TRBJ2-7; TRBD2 matches 9 bases. The CDR3 runs to 13 residues. The germline CDR1 and CDR2 sequences are SGHRS and YFSETQ. The trim removed 4 bases at V and 7 bases at J, leaving 6 bases unmatched.

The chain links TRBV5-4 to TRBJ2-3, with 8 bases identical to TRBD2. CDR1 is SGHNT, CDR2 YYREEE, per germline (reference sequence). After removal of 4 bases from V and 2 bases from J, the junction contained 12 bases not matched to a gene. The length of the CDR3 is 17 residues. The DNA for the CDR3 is TGTGCCAGCAGCCGAACTATAGCGGGGAGCACCACAGATACGCAGTATTTT. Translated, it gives CASSRTIAGSTTDTQYF.

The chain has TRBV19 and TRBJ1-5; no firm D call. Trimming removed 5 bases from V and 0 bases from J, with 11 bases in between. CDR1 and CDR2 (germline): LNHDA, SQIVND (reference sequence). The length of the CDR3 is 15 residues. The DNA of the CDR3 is TGTGCCAGTAGTCCCGGACTGAATAGCAATCAGCCCCAGCATTTT. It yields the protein CASSPGLNSNQPQHF. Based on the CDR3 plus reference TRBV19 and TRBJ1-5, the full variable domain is DGGITQSPKYLFRKEGQNVTLSCEQNLNHDAMYWYRQDPGQGLRLIYYSQIVNDFQKGDIAEGYSVSREKKESFPLTVTSAQKNPTAFYLCASSPGLNSNQPQHFGDGTRLSIL.